The present T cell receptor beta chain was sequenced within a study of T cell responses to AZD1222 COVID-19 vaccine. Study-wide results and limits: Just a handful of AZD1222 recipients tested seropositive at baseline. All repertoire sampling was performed exclusively after the peak T cell response. Spike-wide coverage was observed for vaccine-associated CD4 TCRs, with dominant responses at 160-218 and 743-854.

TCRdb's table, derived via immunoSEQ multiplex PCR, lists solely in-frame clones and lacks some. The table includes fewer than 150,000 clones, about 90% detected once. To note about this clone: Its antigen is still unknown.

CDR3 size: 12 residues. Germline lookup yields CDR1 LGHDT and CDR2 YNNKEL (reference sequence). Germline trimming cut 1 base from V and 15 bases from J; bases unmatched to any gene: 6. This clonotype was obtained from an adult in good health. The chain is built from TRBV3-1 (or the pseudogene TRBV3-2) and TRBJ2-1; 7 nucleotides match TRBD2. The source was peripheral blood, collected on day 0 of AZD1222 vaccination. In DNA, the CDR3 is TGTGCCAGCAGCCAAGGGTACGGGGAGGGGTTCTTC. This gives the protein CASSQGYGEGFF.